This T cell receptor beta chain was sequenced for a study of CDR3 diversity in severe acne. TCRdb independently ran MiXCR on the PCR reads; one entry per CDR3 protein. The data contain 89,000 or so distinct CDR3 sequences, approximately 52% of them singletons. Ten or more counts support this clonotype. The CDR3 loop spans 15 amino acids. Deletions cut 0 bases from V and 1 base from J, with 9 bases between. Germline CDR1 is MGHRA and CDR2 is YSYEKL. The chain is built from TRBV4-1 and TRBJ1-2; no firm D call. This TCR derives from a male donor in good health, serving as a control. What was sequenced was blood. The DNA of the CDR3 is TGCGCCAGCAGCCAAGAGAGGGTGGGTAACTATGGCTACACCTTC. Translated: CASSQERVGNYGYTF.